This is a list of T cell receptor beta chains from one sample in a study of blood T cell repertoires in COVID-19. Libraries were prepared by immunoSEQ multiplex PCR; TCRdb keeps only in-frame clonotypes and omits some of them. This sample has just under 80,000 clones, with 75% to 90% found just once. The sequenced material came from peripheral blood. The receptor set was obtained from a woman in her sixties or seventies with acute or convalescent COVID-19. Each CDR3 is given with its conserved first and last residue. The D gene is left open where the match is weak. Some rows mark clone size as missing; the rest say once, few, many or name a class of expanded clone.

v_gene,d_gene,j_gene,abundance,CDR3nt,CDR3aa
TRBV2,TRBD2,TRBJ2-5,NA,TGTGCCAGCAGTGTTAGCGGGGAAGAGACCCAGTACTTC,CASSVSGEETQYF
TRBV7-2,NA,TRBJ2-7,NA,TGTGCCAGCAGCTTTACGGCTGGCGGGGAGCAGTACTTC,CASSFTAGGEQYF
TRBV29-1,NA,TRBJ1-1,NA,TGCAGCGGCAGCACAGGGGAAGCTTTCTTT,CSGSTGEAFF
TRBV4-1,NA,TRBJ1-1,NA,TGCGCCAGCAGCCCAAACGCGGAAGAAGCTTTCTTT,CASSPNAEEAFF
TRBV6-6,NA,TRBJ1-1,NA,TGTGCCAGCAGTTACCGATCAGGGTCGGGGAACACTGAAGCTTTCTTT,CASSYRSGSGNTEAFF
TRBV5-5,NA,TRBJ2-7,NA,TGTGCCAGCAGCTTGGAAGGGACTGATTCCTACGAGCAGTACTTC,CASSLEGTDSYEQYF
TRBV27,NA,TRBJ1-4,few,TGTGCCAGCGCACCAACAGGTTTTTTTAATGAAAAACTGTTTTTT,CASAPTGFFNEKLFF
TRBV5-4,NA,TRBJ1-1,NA,TGTGCCAGCAGCTTAGTAGTTGGAGCGATAAACACTGAAGCTTTCTTT,CASSLVVGAINTEAFF
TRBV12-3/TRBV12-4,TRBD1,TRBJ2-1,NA,TGTGCCACCTGGGACAGGTCGAACAATGAGCAGTTCTTC,CATWDRSNNEQFF
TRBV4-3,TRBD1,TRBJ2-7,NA,TGCGCCAGCAGCCAAGTTTTCCCAGGGACAGGTATGCACGAGCAGTACTTC,CASSQVFPGTGMHEQYF
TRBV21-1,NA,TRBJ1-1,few,TGTGCCAGCAGCGAAAGGCGCGGACAGGCCAGGAACACTGAAGCTTTCTTT,CASSERRGQARNTEAFF
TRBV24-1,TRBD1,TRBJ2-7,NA,TGTGCCACCAGTGATCCCCGGGACAGAAAATACGAGCAGTACTTC,CATSDPRDRKYEQYF
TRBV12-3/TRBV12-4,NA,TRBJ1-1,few,TGTGCCAGCAGTCCCCGCAGGAACACTGAAGCTTTCTTT,CASSPRRNTEAFF
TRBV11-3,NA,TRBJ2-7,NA,TGTGCCAGCAGCTTAATGAGCGAGCAGTACTTC,CASSLMSEQYF
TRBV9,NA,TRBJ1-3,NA,TGTGCCAGCAGCCCGAGGAGTGTAGGGGTCTCTGGAAACACCATATATTTT,CASSPRSVGVSGNTIYF
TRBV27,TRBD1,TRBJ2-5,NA,TGTGCCAGCAGTTTAAATACAGGGGGGTTGCAGACCCAGTACTTC,CASSLNTGGLQTQYF
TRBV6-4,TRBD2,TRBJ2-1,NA,TGTGCCAGCAGTGATACTAGCGGGGCCAATGAGCAGTTCTTC,CASSDTSGANEQFF
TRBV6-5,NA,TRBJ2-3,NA,TGTGCCAGCCGCTCCGGGATGACCCCGGATACGCAGTATTTT,CASRSGMTPDTQYF
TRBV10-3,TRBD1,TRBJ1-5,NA,TGTGCCATCAGTGATATCGACAGGGGGAAGCCCCAGCATTTT,CAISDIDRGKPQHF
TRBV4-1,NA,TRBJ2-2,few,TGCGCCAGCAGCCAGTTGGGGCAAAGGGACACCGGGGAGCTGTTTTTT,CASSQLGQRDTGELFF
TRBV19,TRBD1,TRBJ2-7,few,TGTGCCAGTAGTATGGGAAGGGACAGCTTCTACGAGCAGTACTTC,CASSMGRDSFYEQYF
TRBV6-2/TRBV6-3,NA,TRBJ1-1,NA,TGTGCCAGCAGCCCCGGAGGGGCGAACACTGAAGCTTTCTTT,CASSPGGANTEAFF
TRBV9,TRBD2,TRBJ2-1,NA,TGTGCCAGCAGCAACGAGCGGGGAATTGTTGAGCAGTTCTTC,CASSNERGIVEQFF
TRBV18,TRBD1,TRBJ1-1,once,TGTGCCAGCTCACCAAGCAGGGGGCGCACTGAAGCTTTCTTT,CASSPSRGRTEAFF
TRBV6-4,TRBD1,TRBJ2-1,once,TGTGCCAGCAGTCCCGGGACAGGTTCCTACAATGAGCAGTTCTTC,CASSPGTGSYNEQFF
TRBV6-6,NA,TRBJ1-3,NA,TGTGCCAGCACTATACCTGCGGGGGGTTCTGGAAACACCATATATTTT,CASTIPAGGSGNTIYF
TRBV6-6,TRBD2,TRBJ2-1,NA,TGTGCCAGCAGTCCGAGTCGATCTAGCGGGTTTTACAATGAGCAGTTCTTC,CASSPSRSSGFYNEQFF
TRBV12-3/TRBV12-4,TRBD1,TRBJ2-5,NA,TGTGCCAGCAGGCGACAGGGTCAAGAGACCCAGTACTTC,CASRRQGQETQYF
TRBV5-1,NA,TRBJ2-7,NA,TGCGCCAGCAGTAGGGAGTGGGCCTACGAGCAGTACTTC,CASSREWAYEQYF
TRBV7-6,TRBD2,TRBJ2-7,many,TGTGCCAGCAGCTTAGGGGGGACTAGCCTCTACGAGCAGTACTTC,CASSLGGTSLYEQYF
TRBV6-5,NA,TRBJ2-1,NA,TGTGCCAGACTCCGCAATGAGCAGTTCTTC,CARLRNEQFF
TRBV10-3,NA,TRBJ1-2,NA,TGTGCCATCAGCCCGGGAGTTAACTATGGCTACACCTTC,CAISPGVNYGYTF
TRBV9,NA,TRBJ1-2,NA,TGTGCCAGCAGCGTAGACACCCGGTCAGGGGCTTTCTATGGCTACACCTTC,CASSVDTRSGAFYGYTF